The 24 T cell receptor beta chains presented below share a single source sample, sequenced in a study of blood T cell repertoires in COVID-19. TCRdb's table, derived via immunoSEQ multiplex PCR, lists solely in-frame clones and lacks some. The repertoire consists of approximately 210,000 clones, with 70% to 90% occurring once and the leading ten covering 0.7% to 0.95%. Sequencing used peripheral blood. These receptors all come from a woman in her seventies with acute or convalescent COVID-19.

The rearrangement joins TRBV6-5 to TRBJ1-5; D gene unclear. Germline values: CDR1 MNHEY, CDR2 SVGAGI. The CDR3 length is 16 residues. Between the trimmed V and J ends, which lost 2 bases and 4 bases, there was a span of 15 bases. CDR3 region: CASSYGKGGVNQPQHF. The CDR3 DNA reads as TGTGCCAGCAGTTACGGGAAGGGAGGCGTTAATCAGCCCCAGCATTTT.

This sequence joins TRBV29-1 and TRBJ2-1; 13 nucleotides agree with TRBD2. The CDR3 totals 12 residues. With 5 bases clipped from V and 15 bases from J, the junction kept 7 bases outside the gene matches. CDR1 and CDR2 (germline): SQVTM, ANQGSEA. The CDR3 reads CSVKTSGRSWFF. The CDR3 nucleotides read TGCAGCGTTAAGACTAGCGGGAGGTCGTGGTTCTTC.

This sequence joins TRBV5-1 and TRBJ2-1; 15 nucleotides line up with TRBD2. In germline, CDR1 is SGHRS, CDR2 YFSETQ. The CDR3 is 15 amino acids. The ends lost 3 bases at V and 8 bases at J; junction bases unmatched: 3. The CDR3, as DNA: TGCGCCAGCAGCTACGGGACTAGCGGGAGGTATGAGCAGTTCTTC. This encodes CASSYGTSGRYEQFF.

The chain employs TRBV6-5 and TRBJ1-1, with 7 bases aligning to TRBD1. Looked up from germline, CDR1 is MNHEY and CDR2 is SVGAGI. V trimming: 5 bases; J trimming: 4 bases; junction bases outside the gene matches: 10. There are 15 residues in the CDR3. The CDR3 DNA is TGTGCCAGCAGTAACCAGGGGGTCGGGATCACTGAAGCTTTCTTT. Amino acids: CASSNQGVGITEAFF.

The J gene is TRBJ2-7, the V gene TRBV3-1 (or the pseudogene TRBV3-2), with D possibly TRBD2 on 5 matching bases. V was pared by 2 bases and J by 5 bases, with 7 bases between. This CDR3 spans 12 amino acids. The germline gives CDR1 LGHDT, CDR2 YNNKEL (reference sequence). CDR3 DNA: TGTGCCAGCAGCCAATCGGGGAACGAGCAGTACTTC. This encodes CASSQSGNEQYF.

The chain uses TRBV11-1 and TRBJ2-5; 7 bases agree with TRBD2. Unmatched junction bases numbered 8, after V lost 4 bases and J lost 3 bases. There are 15 residues in the CDR3. Per the germline V gene, CDR1 is SGHAT and CDR2 is FQDESV (reference sequence). The CDR3 loop is CASSYPDGGKETQYF. CDR3 sequence (DNA): TGTGCCAGCAGCTATCCCGACGGGGGGAAAGAGACCCAGTACTTC.

The chain uses TRBV5-6 and TRBJ2-7; a possible D gene is TRBD2 (5 bases). CDR3 length: 14 amino acids. Germline V gene sequence: CDR1 SGHDT, CDR2 YYEEEE. The V gene lost 0 bases and the J gene lost 4 bases, with 11 bases spanning the gap. CDR3 residues: CASSLAGLLYEQYF. The CDR3 DNA reads as TGTGCCAGCAGCTTGGCAGGACTCCTATACGAGCAGTACTTC.

The chain has TRBV5-4 and TRBJ2-5; 15 bases are a match to TRBD2. The J segment lost 5 bases and the V segment lost 4 bases, leaving 9 bases of the junction unmatched. The germline CDR1 and CDR2 sequences are SGHNT and YYREEE (reference sequence). The length of the CDR3 is 17 residues. The CDR3 spells CASSPPGLAGGGETQYF. Written as DNA, the CDR3 is TGTGCCAGCAGCCCTCCGGGACTAGCGGGGGGCGGGGAGACCCAGTACTTC.

This sequence joins TRBV5-1 and TRBJ2-5; 10 bases line up with TRBD2. Germline V gene data show CDR1 as SGHRS and CDR2 as YFSETQ. The CDR3 has 18 amino acids. The ends lost 5 bases at V and 5 bases at J; junction bases unmatched: 18. DNA of the CDR3: TGCGCCAGCAGGCGACGAGGGGCAGCGGGGGGGCCGTGGGAGACCCAGTACTTC. It codes for CASRRRGAAGGPWETQYF.

The genes are TRBV7-9 and TRBJ1-4; D remains ambiguous. Germline V gene sequence: CDR1 SEHNR, CDR2 FQNEAQ (reference sequence). V was pared by 4 bases and J by 0 bases, with 9 bases between. This CDR3 is built from 15 residues. CDR3 in DNA: TGTGCCAGCAGCTCAGCCCCTCCAACTAATGAAAAACTGTTTTTT. Encoded protein: CASSSAPPTNEKLFF.

The gene calls are TRBV11-2 and TRBJ2-5; TRBD1 matches at 7 bases. Germline CDR1 reads SGHAT; CDR2 reads FQNNGV. There are 17 residues in the CDR3. V shed 6 bases, J shed 2 bases, and the junction held 15 bases outside the gene matches. DNA of the CDR3: TGTGCCAGCAGTCAAGGGGGCTCAGGGACCATACAAGAGACCCAGTACTTC. Translating it yields CASSQGGSGTIQETQYF.

The rearrangement uses TRBV13 and TRBJ2-1; 12 nucleotides match TRBD2. CDR1 and CDR2 from the germline V gene are PRHDT and FYEKMQ (reference sequence). This CDR3 comprises 17 residues. V was pared by 5 bases and J by 5 bases, with 10 bases of the junction left unmatched. CDR3 nucleotide sequence: TGTGCCAGCAGCCGCCTTTCGGCTAGCGGGAGGGACAATGAGCAGTTCTTC. It specifies CASSRLSASGRDNEQFF.

This sequence joins TRBV14 and TRBJ2-7; 8 bases agree with TRBD1. Germline V gene lookup returns CDR1 SGHDN and CDR2 FVKESK. Trimming cost V 7 bases and J 8 bases; bases outside gene matches: 16. The CDR3 consists of 15 residues. CDR3 coding DNA: TGTGCCAGCACCCCCCTAGTTGGGACAGGAATCAAGCAGTACTTC. It specifies CASTPLVGTGIKQYF.

For the CDR3, the DNA is TGCGCCAGCAGACAGGGTTCTGAAGCTTTCTTT. Protein sequence: CASRQGSEAFF. The chain links TRBV5-1 to TRBJ1-1; weak D call: TRBD1 (6 bases). Germline loops: CDR1 SGHRS, CDR2 YFSETQ. The ends were cut back, 5 bases at V and 6 bases at J, with 8 bases in the middle. The CDR3 extends over 11 amino acids.

This sequence joins TRBV12-3 or TRBV12-4 and TRBJ1-2; D is unclear. Trimming took off 5 bases at V and 4 bases at J, with 8 bases between the two ends. This CDR3 is built from 12 residues. The CDR3 reads CASSASSYGYTF. The DNA of the CDR3 is TGTGCCAGCAGTGCGAGCTCCTATGGCTACACCTTC.

The rearrangement uses TRBV7-2 and TRBJ2-7; tentative D call: TRBD1 (6 bases). Trimming pared 5 bases from V and 9 bases from J, leaving 23 bases between. Germline-derived CDR1 and CDR2 are SGHTA and FQGNSA. CDR3 length: 15 amino acids. The CDR3 protein is CASSPGSGQPGRQYF. CDR3 DNA: TGTGCCAGCAGCCCCGGATCAGGACAGCCTGGAAGGCAGTACTTC. Based on the CDR3 plus reference TRBV7-2 and TRBJ2-7, the full variable domain is GAGVSQSPSNKVTEKGKDVELRCDPISGHTALYWYRQSLGQGLEFLIYFQGNSAPDKSGLPSDRFSAERTGGSVSTLTIQRTQQEDSAVYLCASSPGSGQPGRQYFGPGTRLTVT.

The chain combines TRBV5-1 with TRBJ2-5; 9 bases fit TRBD2. The CDR3 runs to 15 residues. Germline CDR1 and CDR2: SGHRS and YFSETQ. The V segment lost 0 bases and the J segment 6 bases; nucleotides outside the gene matches: 6. The CDR3 loop reads CASSLASGEGKTQYF. DNA of the CDR3: TGCGCCAGCAGCTTGGCTAGCGGGGAAGGGAAGACCCAGTACTTC.

As for this clone: Other DNA sequences from this sample encode an identical CDR3 as well. The chain recombines TRBV6-5 with TRBJ2-3; the D is unclear. Trimming left V 3 bases short and J 3 bases short, with 7 bases between. This CDR3 region has 13 residues. Germline-derived CDR1 and CDR2 are MNHEY and SVGAGI. CDR3 region: CASSYPGTDTQYF. The CDR3 DNA follows: TGTGCCAGCAGTTATCCAGGAACAGATACGCAGTATTTT.

The J gene is TRBJ1-4, the V gene TRBV28; D is undetermined. This CDR3 has 12 residues. In germline, CDR1 is MDHEN, CDR2 SYDVKM. V was cut by 5 bases and J by 15 bases, with 16 bases left in between. The chain's CDR3 is CASSPLGSYVFF. The CDR3 nucleotides read TGTGCCAGCAGTCCTCTAGGCAGTTACGTGTTTTTT.

The CDR3 spells CASSVGQGAMSEKLFF. Written as DNA, the CDR3 is TGTGCCAGCAGCGTTGGACAGGGGGCGATGAGTGAAAAACTGTTTTTT. The chain links TRBV9 to TRBJ1-4; TRBD1 matches 11 bases. Unmatched junction bases numbered 7, after V lost 2 bases and J lost 7 bases. The length of the CDR3 is 16 residues. Germline lookup yields CDR1 SGDLS and CDR2 YYNGEE.

The V and J genes are TRBV18 and TRBJ1-6, with D possibly matching TRBD1 (5 bases). The V gene's germline CDR1 is KGHSH and CDR2 LQKENI. CDR3 size: 15 residues. V gave up 2 bases and J gave up 7 bases, with 12 bases separating them. CDR3 sequence reads: CASSPSRQGNSPLHF. Written as DNA, the CDR3 is TGTGCCAGCTCACCATCTCGGCAGGGCAATTCACCCCTCCACTTT.

CDR3 nucleotides: TGTGCCAGCAGTTCAGGGGACGGGGTAGGGAGAAACACCATATATTTT. It is translated as CASSSGDGVGRNTIYF. This chain connects TRBV28 to TRBJ1-3; D possibly corresponds to TRBD1 (6 bases). With 4 bases removed from V and 5 bases from J, the gap between germline ends came to 18 bases. Germline values: CDR1 MDHEN, CDR2 SYDVKM. This CDR3 contains 16 residues.

The chain joins TRBV3-1 (or the pseudogene TRBV3-2) to TRBJ1-1; no clear D. V lost 4 bases and J lost 1, with 10 bases in between. Germline CDR1 LGHDT, CDR2 YNNKEL (reference sequence). The CDR3 runs to 14 residues. CDR3 loop: CASSPYTENTEAFF. As DNA, the CDR3 is TGTGCCAGCAGCCCTTATACAGAGAACACTGAAGCTTTCTTT.

This clone was seen only once. V and J are TRBV3-1 (or the pseudogene TRBV3-2) and TRBJ2-2; 10 bases are shared with TRBD2. This CDR3 is built from 16 residues. V was clipped by 4 bases and J by 2 bases; unmatched bases: 4. Germline CDR1 and CDR2: LGHDT and YNNKEL (reference sequence). The CDR3 bases are TGTGCCAGCAGCCCCCGGACTAGCGGAAACACCGGGGAGCTGTTTTTT. This encodes CASSPRTSGNTGELFF.